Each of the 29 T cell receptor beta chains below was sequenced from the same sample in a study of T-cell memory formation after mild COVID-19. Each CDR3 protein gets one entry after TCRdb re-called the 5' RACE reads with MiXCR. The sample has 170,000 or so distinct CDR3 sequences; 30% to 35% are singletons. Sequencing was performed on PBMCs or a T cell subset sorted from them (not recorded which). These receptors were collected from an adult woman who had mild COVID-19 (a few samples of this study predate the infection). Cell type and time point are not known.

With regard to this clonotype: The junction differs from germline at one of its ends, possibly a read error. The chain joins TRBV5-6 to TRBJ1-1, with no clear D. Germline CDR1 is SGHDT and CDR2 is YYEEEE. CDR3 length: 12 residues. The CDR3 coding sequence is TGTGCCAGCGGGCCCGGGAACAGTGAAGCTTTCTTT. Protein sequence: CASGPGNSEAFF.

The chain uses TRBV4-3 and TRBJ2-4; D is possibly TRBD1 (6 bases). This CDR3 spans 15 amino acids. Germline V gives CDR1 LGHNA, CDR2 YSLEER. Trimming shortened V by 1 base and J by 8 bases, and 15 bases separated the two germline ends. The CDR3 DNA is TGCGCCAGCAGCCAAGGAGTCCTAGGGGGAGACATTCAGTACTTC. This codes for CASSQGVLGGDIQYF.

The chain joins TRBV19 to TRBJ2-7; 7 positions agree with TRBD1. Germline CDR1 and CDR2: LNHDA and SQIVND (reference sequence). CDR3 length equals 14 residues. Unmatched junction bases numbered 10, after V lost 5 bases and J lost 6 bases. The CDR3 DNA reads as TGTGCCAGTAGTGGACAGGACCCCAGTCCCGAGCAGTACTTC. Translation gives CASSGQDPSPEQYF.

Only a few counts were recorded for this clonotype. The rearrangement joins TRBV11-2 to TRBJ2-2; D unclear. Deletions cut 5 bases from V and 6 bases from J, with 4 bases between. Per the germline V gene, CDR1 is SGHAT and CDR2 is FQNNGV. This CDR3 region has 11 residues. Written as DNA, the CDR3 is TGTGCCAGCAGCCCGGCCGGGGAGCTGTTTTTT. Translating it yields CASSPAGELFF.

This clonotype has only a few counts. CDR3 bases: TGTGCCAGCAGCTTATTGTACGACACCGGGGAGCTGTTTTTT. This codes for CASSLLYDTGELFF. This chain joins TRBV7-8 and TRBJ2-2; D gene ambiguous. The CDR3 totals 14 residues. V was cut by 2 bases and J by 3 bases, with 7 bases left in between. Germline-derived CDR1 and CDR2 are SGHVS and FQNEAQ.

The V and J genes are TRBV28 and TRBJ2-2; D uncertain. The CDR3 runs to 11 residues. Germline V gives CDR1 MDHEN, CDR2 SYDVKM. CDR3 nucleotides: TGTGCGTCCTGCAGCACCGGGGAGCTGTTTTTT. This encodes CASCSTGELFF.

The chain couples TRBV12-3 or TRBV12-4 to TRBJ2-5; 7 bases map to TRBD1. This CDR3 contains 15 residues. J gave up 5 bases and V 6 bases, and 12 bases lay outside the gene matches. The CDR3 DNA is TGTGCCAGCAGCCAGAGGACAGGTGGGACCGAGACCCAGTACTTC. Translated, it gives CASSQRTGGTETQYF.

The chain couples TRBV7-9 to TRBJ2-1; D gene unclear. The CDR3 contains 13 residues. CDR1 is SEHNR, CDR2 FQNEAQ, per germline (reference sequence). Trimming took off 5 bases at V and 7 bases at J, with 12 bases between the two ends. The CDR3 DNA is TGTGCCAGCAGCCCCCCACTGGGGAATGAGCAGTTCTTC. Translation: CASSPPLGNEQFF.

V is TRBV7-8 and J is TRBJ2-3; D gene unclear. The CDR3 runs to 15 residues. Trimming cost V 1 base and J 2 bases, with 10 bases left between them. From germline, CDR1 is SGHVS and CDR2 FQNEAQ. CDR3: CASSLVIGFTDTQYF. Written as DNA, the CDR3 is TGTGCCAGCAGCTTAGTTATCGGTTTCACAGATACGCAGTATTTT.

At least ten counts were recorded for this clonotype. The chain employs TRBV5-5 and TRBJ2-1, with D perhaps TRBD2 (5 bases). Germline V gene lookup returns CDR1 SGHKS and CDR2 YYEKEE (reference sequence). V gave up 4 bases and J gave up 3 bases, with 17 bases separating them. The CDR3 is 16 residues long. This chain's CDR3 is CASSALNGVNYNEQFF. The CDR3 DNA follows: TGTGCCAGCAGCGCCTTAAACGGGGTTAACTACAATGAGCAGTTCTTC.

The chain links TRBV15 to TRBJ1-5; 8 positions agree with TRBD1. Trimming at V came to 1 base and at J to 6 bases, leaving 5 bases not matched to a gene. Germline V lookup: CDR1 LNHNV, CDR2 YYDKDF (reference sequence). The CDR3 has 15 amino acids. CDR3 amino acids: CATSRVRDRGQPQHF. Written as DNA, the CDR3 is TGTGCCACCAGCAGAGTTCGAGACAGGGGTCAGCCCCAGCATTTT.

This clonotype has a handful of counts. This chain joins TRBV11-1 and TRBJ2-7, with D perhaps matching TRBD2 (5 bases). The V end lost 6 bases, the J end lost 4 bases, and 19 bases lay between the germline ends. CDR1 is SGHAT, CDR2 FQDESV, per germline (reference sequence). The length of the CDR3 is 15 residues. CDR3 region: CASSYFGGSGYEQYF. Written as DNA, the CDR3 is TGTGCCAGCAGTTACTTTGGAGGTTCGGGATACGAGCAGTACTTC. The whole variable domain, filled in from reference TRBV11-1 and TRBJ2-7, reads EAEVAQSPRYKITEKSQAVAFWCDPISGHATLYWYRQILGQGPELLVQFQDESVVDDSQLPKDRFSAERLKGVDSTLKIQPAELGDSAMYLCASSYFGGSGYEQYFGPGTRLTVT.

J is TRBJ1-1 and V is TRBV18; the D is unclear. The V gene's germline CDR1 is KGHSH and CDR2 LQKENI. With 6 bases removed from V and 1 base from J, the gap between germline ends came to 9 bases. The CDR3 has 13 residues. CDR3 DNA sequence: TGTGCCAGCTCGACGAAGGAGAACACTGAAGCTTTCTTT. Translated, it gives CASSTKENTEAFF.

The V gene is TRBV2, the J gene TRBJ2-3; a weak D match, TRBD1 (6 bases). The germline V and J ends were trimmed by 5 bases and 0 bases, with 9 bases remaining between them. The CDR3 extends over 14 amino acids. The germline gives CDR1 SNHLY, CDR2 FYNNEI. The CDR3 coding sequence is TGTGCCAGCAGTTGGACAGCTAGCACAGATACGCAGTATTTT. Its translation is CASSWTASTDTQYF.

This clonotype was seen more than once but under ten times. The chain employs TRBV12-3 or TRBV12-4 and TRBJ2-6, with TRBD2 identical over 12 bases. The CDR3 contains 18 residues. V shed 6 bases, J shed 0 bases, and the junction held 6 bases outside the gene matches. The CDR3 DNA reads TGTGCCAGCAGCCCGGGACTAGCGGGCACCTCTGGGGCCAACGTCCTGACTTTC. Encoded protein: CASSPGLAGTSGANVLTF.

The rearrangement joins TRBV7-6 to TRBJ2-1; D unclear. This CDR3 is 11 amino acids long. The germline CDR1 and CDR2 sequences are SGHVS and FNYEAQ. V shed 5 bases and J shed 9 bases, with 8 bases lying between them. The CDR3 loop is CASSPATEQFF. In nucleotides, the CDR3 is TGTGCCAGCAGCCCCGCTACTGAGCAGTTCTTC.

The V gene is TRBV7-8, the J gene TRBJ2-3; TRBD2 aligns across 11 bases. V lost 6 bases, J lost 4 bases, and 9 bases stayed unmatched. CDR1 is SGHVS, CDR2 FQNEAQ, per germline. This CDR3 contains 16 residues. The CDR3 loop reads CASRRLAGRTPDTQYF. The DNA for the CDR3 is TGTGCCAGCAGACGACTAGCGGGGCGGACTCCAGATACGCAGTATTTT.

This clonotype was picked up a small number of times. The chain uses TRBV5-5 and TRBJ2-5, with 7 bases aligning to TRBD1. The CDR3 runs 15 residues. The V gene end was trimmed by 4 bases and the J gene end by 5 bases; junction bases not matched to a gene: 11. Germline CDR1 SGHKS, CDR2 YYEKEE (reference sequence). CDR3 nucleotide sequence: TGTGCCAGCAGCCCCGGGACAGTGGCCCCGGAGACCCAGTACTTC. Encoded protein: CASSPGTVAPETQYF. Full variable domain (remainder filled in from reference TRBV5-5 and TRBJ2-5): DAGVTQSPTHLIKTRGQQVTLRCSPISGHKSVSWYQQVLGQGPQFIFQYYEKEERGRGNFPDRFSARQFPNYSSELNVNALLLGDSALYLCASSPGTVAPETQYFGPGTRLLVL.

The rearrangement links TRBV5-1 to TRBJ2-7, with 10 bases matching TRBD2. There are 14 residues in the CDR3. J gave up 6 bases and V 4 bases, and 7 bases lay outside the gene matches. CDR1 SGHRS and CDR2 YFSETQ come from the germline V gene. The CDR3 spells CASSPRTSGGEQYF. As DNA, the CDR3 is TGCGCCAGCAGCCCTAGGACTAGCGGAGGCGAGCAGTACTTC.

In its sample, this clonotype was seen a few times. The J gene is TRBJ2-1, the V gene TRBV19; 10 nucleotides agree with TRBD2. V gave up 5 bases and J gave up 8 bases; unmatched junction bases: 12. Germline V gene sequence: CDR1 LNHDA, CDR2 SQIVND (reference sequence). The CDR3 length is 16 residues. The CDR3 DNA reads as TGTGCCAGTAGTTCCGGCCTAGCGGGGGACCGGGATGAGCAGTTCTTC. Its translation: CASSSGLAGDRDEQFF. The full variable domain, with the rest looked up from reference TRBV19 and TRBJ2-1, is DGGITQSPKYLFRKEGQNVTLSCEQNLNHDAMYWYRQDPGQGLRLIYYSQIVNDFQKGDIAEGYSVSREKKESFPLTVTSAQKNPTAFYLCASSSGLAGDRDEQFFGPGTRLTVL.

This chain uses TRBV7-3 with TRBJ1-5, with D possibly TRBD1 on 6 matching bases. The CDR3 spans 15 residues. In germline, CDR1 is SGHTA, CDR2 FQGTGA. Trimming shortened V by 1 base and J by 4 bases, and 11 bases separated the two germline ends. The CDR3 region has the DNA TGTGCCAGCAGCTTAAATGGACAGCCGAATCAGCCCCAGCATTTT. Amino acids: CASSLNGQPNQPQHF.

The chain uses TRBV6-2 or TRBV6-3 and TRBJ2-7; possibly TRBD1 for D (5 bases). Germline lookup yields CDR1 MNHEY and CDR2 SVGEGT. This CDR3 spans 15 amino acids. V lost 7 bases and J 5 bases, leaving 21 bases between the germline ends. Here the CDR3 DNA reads TGTGCCAGCAAGATCAGAACAGGCCAGAAGGACGAGCAGTACTTC. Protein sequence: CASKIRTGQKDEQYF.

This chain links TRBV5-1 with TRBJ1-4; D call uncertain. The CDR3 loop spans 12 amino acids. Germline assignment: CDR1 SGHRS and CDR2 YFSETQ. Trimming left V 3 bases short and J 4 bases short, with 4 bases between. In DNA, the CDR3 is TGCGCCAGCAGCTACAGTAATGAAAAACTGTTTTTT. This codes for CASSYSNEKLFF.

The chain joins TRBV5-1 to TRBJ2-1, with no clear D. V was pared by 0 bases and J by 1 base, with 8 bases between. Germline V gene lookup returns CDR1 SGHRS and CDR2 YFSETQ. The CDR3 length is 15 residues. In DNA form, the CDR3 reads TGCGCCAGCAGCTTGGGGACCCGGTCCTACAATGAGCAGTTCTTC. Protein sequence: CASSLGTRSYNEQFF.

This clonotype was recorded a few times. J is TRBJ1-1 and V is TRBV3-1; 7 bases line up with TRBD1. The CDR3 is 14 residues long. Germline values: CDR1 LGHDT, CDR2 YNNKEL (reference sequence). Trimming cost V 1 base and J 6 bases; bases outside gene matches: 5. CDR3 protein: CASSQGGQVSEAFF. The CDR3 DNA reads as TGTGCCAGCAGCCAAGGTGGACAGGTCTCTGAAGCTTTCTTT.

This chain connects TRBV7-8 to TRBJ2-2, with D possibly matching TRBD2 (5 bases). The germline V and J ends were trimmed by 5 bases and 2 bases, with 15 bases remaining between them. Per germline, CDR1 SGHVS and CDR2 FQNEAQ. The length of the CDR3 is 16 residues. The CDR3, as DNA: TGTGCCAGCAGCAGGAGGAGGCTTGCTAACACCGGGGAGCTGTTTTTT. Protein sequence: CASSRRRLANTGELFF.

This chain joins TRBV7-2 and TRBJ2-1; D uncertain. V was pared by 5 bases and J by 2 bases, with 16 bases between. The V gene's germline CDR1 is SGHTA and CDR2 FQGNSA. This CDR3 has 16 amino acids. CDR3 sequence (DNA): TGTGCCAGCAGCCCGTTACATTCTCTCGCCTACAATGAGCAGTTCTTC. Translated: CASSPLHSLAYNEQFF.

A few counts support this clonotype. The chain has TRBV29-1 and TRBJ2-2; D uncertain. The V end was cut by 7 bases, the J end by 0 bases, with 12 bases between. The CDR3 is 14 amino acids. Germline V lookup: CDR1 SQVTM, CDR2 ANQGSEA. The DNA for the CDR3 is TGCAGCGCCTCCCTGACGACGAACACCGGGGAGCTGTTTTTT. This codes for CSASLTTNTGELFF.

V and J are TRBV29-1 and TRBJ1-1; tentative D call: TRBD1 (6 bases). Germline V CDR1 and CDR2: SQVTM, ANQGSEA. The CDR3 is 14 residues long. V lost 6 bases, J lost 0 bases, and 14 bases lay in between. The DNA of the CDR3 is TGCAGCGTGGTAAGACAGGATATGAACACTGAAGCTTTCTTT. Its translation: CSVVRQDMNTEAFF.